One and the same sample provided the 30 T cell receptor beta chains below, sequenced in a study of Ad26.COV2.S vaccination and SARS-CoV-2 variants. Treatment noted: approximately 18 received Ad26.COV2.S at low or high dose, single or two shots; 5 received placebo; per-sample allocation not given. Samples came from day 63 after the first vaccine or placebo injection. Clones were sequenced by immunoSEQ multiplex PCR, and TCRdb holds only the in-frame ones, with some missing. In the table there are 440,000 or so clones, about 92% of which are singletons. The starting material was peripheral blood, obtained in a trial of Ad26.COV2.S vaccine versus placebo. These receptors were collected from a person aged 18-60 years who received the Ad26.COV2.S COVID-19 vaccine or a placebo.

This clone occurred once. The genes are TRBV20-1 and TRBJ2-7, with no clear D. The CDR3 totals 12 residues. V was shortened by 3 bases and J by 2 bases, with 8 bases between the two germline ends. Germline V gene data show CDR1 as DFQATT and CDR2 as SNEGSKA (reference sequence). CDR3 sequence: CSASDTPYEQYF. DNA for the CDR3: TGCAGTGCTAGTGACACCCCCTACGAGCAGTACTTC.

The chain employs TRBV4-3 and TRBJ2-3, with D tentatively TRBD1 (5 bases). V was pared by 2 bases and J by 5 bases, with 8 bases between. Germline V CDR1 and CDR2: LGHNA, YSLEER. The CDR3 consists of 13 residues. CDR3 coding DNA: TGCGCCAGCAGCCAAAATCAGGGAGATACGCAGTATTTT. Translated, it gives CASSQNQGDTQYF.

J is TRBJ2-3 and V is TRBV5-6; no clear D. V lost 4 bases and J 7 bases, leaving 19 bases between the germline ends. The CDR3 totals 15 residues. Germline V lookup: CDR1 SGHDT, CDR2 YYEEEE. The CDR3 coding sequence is TGTGCCAGCAGCGCGGTCATCGAACTTATTAATACGCAGTATTTT. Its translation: CASSAVIELINTQYF.

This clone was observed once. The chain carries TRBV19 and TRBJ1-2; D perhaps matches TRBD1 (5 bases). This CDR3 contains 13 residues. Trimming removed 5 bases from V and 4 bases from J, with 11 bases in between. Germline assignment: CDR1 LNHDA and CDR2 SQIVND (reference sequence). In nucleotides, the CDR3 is TGTGCCAGTAGTCCCTCCGGGGGCTATGGCTACACCTTC. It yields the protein CASSPSGGYGYTF.

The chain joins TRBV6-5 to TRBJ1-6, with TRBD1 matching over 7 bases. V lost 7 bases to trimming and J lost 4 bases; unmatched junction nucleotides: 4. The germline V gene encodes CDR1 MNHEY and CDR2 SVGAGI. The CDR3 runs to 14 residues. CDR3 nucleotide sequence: TGTGCCAGCACGGACAGGTTTTATAATTCACCCCTCCACTTT. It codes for CASTDRFYNSPLHF.

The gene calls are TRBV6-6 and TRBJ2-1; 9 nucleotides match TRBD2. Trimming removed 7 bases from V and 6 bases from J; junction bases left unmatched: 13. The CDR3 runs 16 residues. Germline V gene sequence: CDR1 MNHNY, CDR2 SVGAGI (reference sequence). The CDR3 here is CASTPPGGRGGNEQFF. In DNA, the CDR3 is TGTGCCAGCACGCCCCCGGGGGGGCGGGGGGGCAATGAGCAGTTCTTC.

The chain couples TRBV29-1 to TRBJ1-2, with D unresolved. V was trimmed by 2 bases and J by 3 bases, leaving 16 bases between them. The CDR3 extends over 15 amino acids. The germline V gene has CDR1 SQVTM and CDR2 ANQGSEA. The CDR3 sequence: CSVEPVGAFYYGYTF. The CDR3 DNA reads TGCAGCGTTGAACCGGTGGGAGCCTTCTACTATGGCTACACCTTC.

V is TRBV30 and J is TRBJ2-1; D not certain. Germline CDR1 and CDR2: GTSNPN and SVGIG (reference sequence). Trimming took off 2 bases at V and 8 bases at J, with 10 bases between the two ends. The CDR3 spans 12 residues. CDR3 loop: CAWSTLSYEQFF. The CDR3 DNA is TGTGCCTGGAGTACCCTCAGTTATGAGCAGTTCTTC.

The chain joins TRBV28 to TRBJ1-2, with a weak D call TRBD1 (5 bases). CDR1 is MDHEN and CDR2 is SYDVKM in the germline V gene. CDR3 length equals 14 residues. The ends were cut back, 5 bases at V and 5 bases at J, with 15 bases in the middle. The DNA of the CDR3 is TGTGCCAGCAGTGCCGGGACGGCGGTTTATGGCTACACCTTC. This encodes CASSAGTAVYGYTF.

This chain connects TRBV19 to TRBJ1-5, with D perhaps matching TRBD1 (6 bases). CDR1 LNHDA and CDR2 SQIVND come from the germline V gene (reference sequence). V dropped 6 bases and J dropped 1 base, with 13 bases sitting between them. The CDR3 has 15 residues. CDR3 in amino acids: CASRADRPSNQPQHF. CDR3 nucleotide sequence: TGTGCCAGTAGGGCGGACAGACCGAGCAATCAGCCCCAGCATTTT.

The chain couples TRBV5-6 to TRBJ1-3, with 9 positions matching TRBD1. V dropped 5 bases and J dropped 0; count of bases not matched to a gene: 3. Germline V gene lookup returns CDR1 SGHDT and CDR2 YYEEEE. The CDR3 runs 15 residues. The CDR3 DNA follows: TGTGCCAGCAGTCCGGGACAGGGCTCTGGAAACACCATATATTTT. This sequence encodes CASSPGQGSGNTIYF.

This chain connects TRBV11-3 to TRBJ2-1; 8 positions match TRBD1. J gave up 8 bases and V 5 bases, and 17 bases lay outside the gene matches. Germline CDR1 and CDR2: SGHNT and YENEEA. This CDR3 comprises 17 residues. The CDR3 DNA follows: TGTGCCAGCAGCAATTCTTGGGGGACAGGCCACGGTTATGAGCAGTTCTTC. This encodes CASSNSWGTGHGYEQFF.

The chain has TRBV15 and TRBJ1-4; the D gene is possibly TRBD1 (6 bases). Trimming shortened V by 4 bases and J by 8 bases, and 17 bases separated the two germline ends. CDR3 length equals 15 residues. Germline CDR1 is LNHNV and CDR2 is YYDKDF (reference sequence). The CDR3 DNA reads TGTGCCACCAGCAAGGGGCTCACCCAGGGGGAAAAACTGTTTTTT. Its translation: CATSKGLTQGEKLFF.

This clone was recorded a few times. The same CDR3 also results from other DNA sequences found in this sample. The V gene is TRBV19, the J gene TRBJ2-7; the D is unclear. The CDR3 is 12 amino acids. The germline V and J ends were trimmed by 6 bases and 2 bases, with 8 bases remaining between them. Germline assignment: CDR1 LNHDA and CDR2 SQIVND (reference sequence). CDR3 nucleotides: TGTGCCAGTAGCCCCCGCCCCTACGAGCAGTACTTC. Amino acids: CASSPRPYEQYF.

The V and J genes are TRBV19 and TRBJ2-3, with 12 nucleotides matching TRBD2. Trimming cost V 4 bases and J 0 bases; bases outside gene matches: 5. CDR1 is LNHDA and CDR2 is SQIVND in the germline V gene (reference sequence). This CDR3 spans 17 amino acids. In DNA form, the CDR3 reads TGTGCCAGTAGTACCCGAGGACTAGCGGGGAGCACAGATACGCAGTATTTT. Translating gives CASSTRGLAGSTDTQYF.

This CDR3 is CASSLWTNGGYTF. Written as DNA, the CDR3 is TGCGCCAGCAGCTTATGGACAAACGGTGGCTACACCTTC. The chain employs TRBV5-1 and TRBJ1-2; perhaps TRBD1 as D (5 bases). CDR3 size: 13 residues. Per the germline V gene, CDR1 is SGHRS and CDR2 is YFSETQ. V shed 2 bases and J shed 7 bases, with 12 bases lying between them.

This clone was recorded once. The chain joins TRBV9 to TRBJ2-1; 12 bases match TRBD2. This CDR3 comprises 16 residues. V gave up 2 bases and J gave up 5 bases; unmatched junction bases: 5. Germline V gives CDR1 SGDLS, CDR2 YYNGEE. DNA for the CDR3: TGTGCCAGCAGCGTGAAACTAGCGGGGGGAAACAATGAGCAGTTCTTC. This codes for CASSVKLAGGNNEQFF.

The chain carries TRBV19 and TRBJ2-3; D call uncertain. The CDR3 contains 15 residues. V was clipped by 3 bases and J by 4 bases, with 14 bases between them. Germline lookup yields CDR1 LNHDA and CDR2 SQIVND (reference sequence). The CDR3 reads CASSILRGEADTQYF. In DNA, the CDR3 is TGTGCCAGTAGTATTTTACGAGGTGAAGCAGATACGCAGTATTTT.

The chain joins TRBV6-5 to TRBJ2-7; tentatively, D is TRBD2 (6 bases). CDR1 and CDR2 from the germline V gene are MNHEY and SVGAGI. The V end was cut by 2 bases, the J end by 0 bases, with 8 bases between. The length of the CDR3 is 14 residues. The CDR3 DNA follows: TGTGCCAGCAGTTACGCGGGGCCCTCCTACGAGCAGTACTTC. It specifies CASSYAGPSYEQYF.

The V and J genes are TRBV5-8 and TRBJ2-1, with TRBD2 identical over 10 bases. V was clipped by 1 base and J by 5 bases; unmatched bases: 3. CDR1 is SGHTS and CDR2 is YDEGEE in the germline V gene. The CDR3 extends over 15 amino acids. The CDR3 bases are TGTGCCAGCAGCTTGAAGCGGGGGGGGAACAATGAGCAGTTCTTC. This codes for CASSLKRGGNNEQFF.

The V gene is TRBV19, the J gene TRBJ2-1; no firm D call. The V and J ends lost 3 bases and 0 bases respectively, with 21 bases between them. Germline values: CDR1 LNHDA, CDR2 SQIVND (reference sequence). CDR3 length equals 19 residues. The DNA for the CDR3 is TGTGCCAGTAGTATGGTCAATCCTTTCAGGCTGAGCTCCTACAATGAGCAGTTCTTC. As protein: CASSMVNPFRLSSYNEQFF.

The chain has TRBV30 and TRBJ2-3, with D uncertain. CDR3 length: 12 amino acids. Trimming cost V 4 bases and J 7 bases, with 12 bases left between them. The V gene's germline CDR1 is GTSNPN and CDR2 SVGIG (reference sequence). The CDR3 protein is CAWIGSENTQYF. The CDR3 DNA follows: TGTGCCTGGATTGGGTCCGAGAATACGCAGTATTTT.

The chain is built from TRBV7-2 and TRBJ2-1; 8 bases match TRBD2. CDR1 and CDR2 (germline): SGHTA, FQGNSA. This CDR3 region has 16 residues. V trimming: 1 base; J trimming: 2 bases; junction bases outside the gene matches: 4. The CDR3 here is CASSLVLRGAYNEQFF. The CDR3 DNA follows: TGTGCCAGCAGCTTAGTGTTGCGGGGGGCCTACAATGAGCAGTTCTTC.

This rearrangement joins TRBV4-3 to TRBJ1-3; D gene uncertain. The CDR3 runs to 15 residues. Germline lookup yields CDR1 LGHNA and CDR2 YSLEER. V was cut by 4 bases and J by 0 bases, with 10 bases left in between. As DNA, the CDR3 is TGCGCCAGCAGCCCCTCTGTGGGCTCTGGAAACACCATATATTTT. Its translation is CASSPSVGSGNTIYF.

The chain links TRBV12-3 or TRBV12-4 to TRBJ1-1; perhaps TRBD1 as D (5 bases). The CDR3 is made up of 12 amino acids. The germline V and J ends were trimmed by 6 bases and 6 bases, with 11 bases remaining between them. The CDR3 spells CASRRTSAEAFF. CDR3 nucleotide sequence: TGTGCCAGCAGGAGGACATCCGCTGAAGCTTTCTTT.

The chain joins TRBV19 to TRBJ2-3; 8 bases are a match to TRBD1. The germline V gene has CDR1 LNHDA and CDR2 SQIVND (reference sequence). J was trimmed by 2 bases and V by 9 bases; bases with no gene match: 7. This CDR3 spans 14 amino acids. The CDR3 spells CASVDRVFTDTQYF. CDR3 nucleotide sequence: TGTGCCAGCGTGGACAGGGTTTTCACAGATACGCAGTATTTT. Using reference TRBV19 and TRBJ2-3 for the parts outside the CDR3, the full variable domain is DGGITQSPKYLFRKEGQNVTLSCEQNLNHDAMYWYRQDPGQGLRLIYYSQIVNDFQKGDIAEGYSVSREKKESFPLTVTSAQKNPTAFYLCASVDRVFTDTQYFGPGTRLTVL.

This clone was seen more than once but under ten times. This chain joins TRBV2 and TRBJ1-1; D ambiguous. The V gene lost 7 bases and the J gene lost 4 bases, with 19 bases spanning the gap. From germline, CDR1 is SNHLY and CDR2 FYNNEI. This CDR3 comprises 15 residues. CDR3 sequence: CASTLDAAEGTEAFF. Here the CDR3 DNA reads TGTGCCAGCACCCTGGATGCAGCGGAGGGCACTGAAGCTTTCTTT. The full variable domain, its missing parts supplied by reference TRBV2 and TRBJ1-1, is EPEVTQTPSHQVTQMGQEVILRCVPISNHLYFYWYRQILGQKVEFLVSFYNNEISEKSEIFDDQFSVERPDGSNFTLKIRSTKLEDSAMYFCASTLDAAEGTEAFFGQGTRLTVV.

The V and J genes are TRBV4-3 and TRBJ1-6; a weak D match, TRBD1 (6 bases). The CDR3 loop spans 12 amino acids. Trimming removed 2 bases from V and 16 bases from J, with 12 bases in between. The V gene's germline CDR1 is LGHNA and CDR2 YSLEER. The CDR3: CASSQRSGDLHF. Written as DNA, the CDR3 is TGCGCCAGCAGCCAAAGGTCAGGGGATCTCCACTTT.

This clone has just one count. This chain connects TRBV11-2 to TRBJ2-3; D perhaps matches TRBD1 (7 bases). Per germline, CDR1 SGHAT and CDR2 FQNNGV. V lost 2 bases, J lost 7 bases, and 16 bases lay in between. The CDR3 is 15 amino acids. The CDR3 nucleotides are TGTGCCAGCAGCTTATACTCAGGGGGGACAAATACGCAGTATTTT. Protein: CASSLYSGGTNTQYF.

CDR3 DNA sequence: TGTGCCAGCAGCTTAAGGGGTGCGCGGGGCGGCACTGAAGCTTTCTTT. This gives the protein CASSLRGARGGTEAFF. The V call is TRBV7-9, the J call TRBJ1-1; D is possibly TRBD1 (5 bases). The CDR3 loop spans 16 amino acids. Germline assignment: CDR1 SEHNR and CDR2 FQNEAQ (reference sequence). Trimming removed 2 bases at V and 4 bases at J, with 17 bases between. Drawing the rest from reference TRBV7-9 and TRBJ1-1, the complete variable domain is DTGVSQNPRHKITKRGQNVTFRCDPISEHNRLYWYRQTLGQGPEFLTYFQNEAQLEKSRLLSDRFSAERPKGSFSTLEIQRTEQGDSAMYLCASSLRGARGGTEAFFGQGTRLTVV.